These 14 T cell receptor beta chains originate from one sample sequenced in a study of shared T cell receptors in the human thymus. TCRdb's table, derived via immunoSEQ multiplex PCR, lists solely in-frame clones and lacks some. This sample carries 600,000 or so clones, approximately 87% of them seen once, and the ten largest clones take 0.0094%. Separately, the same data were catalogued under a study of human thymus T cells.

The sequencing input was thymocytes. These receptors all come from a boy under two years old with a congenital heart defect.

The chain has TRBV5-1 and TRBJ2-1; 12 bases are a match to TRBD1. The CDR3 loop spans 18 amino acids. Germline V gene lookup returns CDR1 SGHRS and CDR2 YFSETQ. Unmatched junction bases numbered 12, after V lost 0 bases and J lost 8 bases. The CDR3 DNA reads TGCGCCAGCAGCTTGGCCTGGGTCCGGGACAGGGGGCGCGATGAGCAGTTCTTC. Translating gives CASSLAWVRDRGRDEQFF.

The gene calls are TRBV25-1 and TRBJ1-6; D uncertain. V was trimmed by 4 bases and J by 7 bases, leaving 14 bases between them. The CDR3 is made up of 15 amino acids. CDR1 is MGHDK and CDR2 is SYGVNS in the germline V gene. The CDR3 here is CASSVTHTGNSPLHF. For the CDR3, the DNA is TGTGCCAGCAGTGTAACTCACACGGGAAATTCACCCCTCCACTTT.

The genes are TRBV28 and TRBJ2-7; tentative D call: TRBD2 (7 bases). CDR1 and CDR2 (germline): MDHEN, SYDVKM. The CDR3 runs to 17 residues. V was trimmed by 3 bases and J by 0 bases, leaving 18 bases between them. Here the CDR3 DNA reads TGTGCCAGCAGTTTTGAGGGGGGGATCCTACACTCCTACGAGCAGTACTTC. Residues: CASSFEGGILHSYEQYF. Combining the CDR3 with reference TRBV28 and TRBJ2-7 gives the whole variable domain DVKVTQSSRYLVKRTGEKVFLECVQDMDHENMFWYRQDPGLGLRLIYFSYDVKMKEKGDIPEGYSVSREKKERFSLILESASTNQTSMYLCASSFEGGILHSYEQYFGPGTRLTVT.

The genes are TRBV7-8 and TRBJ1-5, with D maybe TRBD1 (5 bases). Trimming pared 1 base from V and 2 bases from J, leaving 9 bases between. The CDR3 runs 15 residues. The germline V gene has CDR1 SGHVS and CDR2 FQNEAQ. The CDR3 bases are TGTGCCAGCAGCTTAGTGGGGCGAGGCAATCAGCCCCAGCATTTT. Its translation is CASSLVGRGNQPQHF.

The chain's CDR3 is CASSDGDNQPQHF. The DNA of the CDR3 is TGTGCCAGCAGCGACGGGGATAATCAGCCCCAGCATTTT. J is TRBJ1-5 and V is TRBV7-9; no definite D call. Germline V gene sequence: CDR1 SEHNR, CDR2 FQNEAQ (reference sequence). V lost 5 bases, J lost 4 bases, and 9 bases lay in between. There are 13 residues in the CDR3.

This rearrangement joins TRBV5-1 to TRBJ2-5; D not certain. Germline loops: CDR1 SGHRS, CDR2 YFSETQ. Deletions cut 0 bases from V and 1 base from J, with 16 bases between. The CDR3 extends over 17 amino acids. CDR3 in DNA: TGCGCCAGCAGCTTGGCCTCCCCAGGTGGCGCCCAAGAGACCCAGTACTTC. The encoded protein is CASSLASPGGAQETQYF.

J is TRBJ2-7 and V is TRBV4-1; D is undetermined. There are 18 residues in the CDR3. The germline CDR1 and CDR2 sequences are MGHRA and YSYEKL. Trimming stripped 0 bases from V and 3 bases from J, with 21 bases between. The CDR3 region is CASSQDHARLSGFYEQYF. For the CDR3, the DNA is TGCGCCAGCAGCCAAGATCACGCCAGGTTATCAGGCTTCTACGAGCAGTACTTC.

V usage is TRBV7-2 and J usage is TRBJ1-5; 8 bases agree with TRBD1. CDR1 and CDR2 from the germline V gene are SGHTA and FQGNSA. The CDR3 has 16 residues. Unmatched junction bases numbered 9, after V lost 5 bases and J lost 3 bases. The CDR3 reads CASSLTWTGTNQPQHF. CDR3 nucleotides: TGTGCCAGCAGCCTCACCTGGACAGGGACCAATCAGCCCCAGCATTTT.

This rearrangement joins TRBV27 to TRBJ2-7; 12 nucleotides align to TRBD2. V dropped 6 bases and J dropped 3; count of bases not matched to a gene: 15. The CDR3 runs to 18 residues. Germline assignment: CDR1 MNHEY and CDR2 SMNVEV (reference sequence). The DNA for the CDR3 is TGTGCCAGCAGGCCGACTAGCGGGAGCCCCGCGGGAGGCTACGAGCAGTACTTC. Its protein is CASRPTSGSPAGGYEQYF.

This clone has a single count. The rearrangement joins TRBV14 to TRBJ2-5; TRBD2 is a possible D gene (5 bases). The CDR3 consists of 15 residues. Trimming cost V 4 bases and J 5 bases, with 17 bases left between them. Germline CDR1 is SGHDN and CDR2 is FVKESK. The CDR3 here is CASSLGEGSSETQYF. CDR3 nucleotides: TGTGCCAGCAGCCTGGGCGAGGGATCCTCGGAGACCCAGTACTTC.

The rearrangement links TRBV27 to TRBJ2-6, with D possibly being TRBD1 (5 bases). CDR3 length equals 15 residues. V was trimmed by 4 bases and J by 2 bases, leaving 9 bases between them. Germline V gene data show CDR1 as MNHEY and CDR2 as SMNVEV (reference sequence). For the CDR3, the DNA is TGTGCCAGCAGTTCCAGGGTTGCTGGGGCCAACGTCCTGACTTTC. Its protein is CASSSRVAGANVLTF.

The chain links TRBV7-2 to TRBJ1-6; no reliable D call. Germline V gene data show CDR1 as SGHTA and CDR2 as FQGNSA. V dropped 5 bases and J dropped 8 bases, with 16 bases sitting between them. The CDR3 consists of 15 residues. CDR3 residues: CASSQSGRLDSPLHF. CDR3 nucleotides: TGTGCCAGCAGCCAAAGCGGGAGGTTGGATTCACCCCTCCACTTT.

The V call is TRBV10-1, the J call TRBJ2-1, with 8 positions matching TRBD2. Germline lookup yields CDR1 WNHNN and CDR2 SYGVQD (reference sequence). The CDR3 is 12 residues long. After removal of 5 bases from V and 9 bases from J, the junction contained 3 bases not matched to a gene. The CDR3, as DNA: TGCGCCAGCAGTCTAGCGGGTGGTGAGCAGTTCTTC. Residues: CASSLAGGEQFF.

The chain uses TRBV28 and TRBJ2-7, with D perhaps matching TRBD2 (5 bases). Per germline, CDR1 MDHEN and CDR2 SYDVKM. The V end lost 2 bases, the J end lost 2 bases, and 22 bases lay between the germline ends. This CDR3 contains 18 residues. CDR3 protein: CASSLGRAGRLTTYEQYF. The CDR3 coding sequence is TGTGCCAGCAGTTTAGGGCGGGCCGGGCGATTGACAACCTACGAGCAGTACTTC.